This TCR beta chain stems from a study of technical replicates of blood from a few donors. Repertoires were generated with immunoSEQ multiplex PCR, while TCRdb's copy carries only in-frame clones and drops some. The table has some 11,000 clones, 60% to 85% seen once. This CDR3 region has 14 residues. V was clipped by 6 bases and J by 4 bases, with 15 bases between them. CDR1 and CDR2 from the germline V gene are SEHNR and FQNEAQ (reference sequence). The clonotype comes from a human donor in good health. This chain uses TRBV7-9 with TRBJ1-1; no definite D call. Material for sequencing was PBMCs. Written as DNA, the CDR3 is TGTGCCAGCAGATCTGGGTCCCCAGGCACTGAAGCTTTCTTT. Translation: CASRSGSPGTEAFF.